This T cell receptor beta chain is from a study of OX40 agonist ivuxolimab in advanced cancers. Notes on the research overall: The costimulatory receptor OX40 (CD134) was targeted by ivuxolimab, a fully human IgG2 agonistic monoclonal antibody. Partial responses occurred in three dose-escalation patients: two with cutaneous melanoma and one with hepatocellular carcinoma. Among the 50 to 55 dose-escalation patients, roughly 20 had hepatocellular carcinoma, roughly 15 melanoma, 9 renal cell carcinoma and 9 head and neck cancer. The purpose of peripheral TCRbeta sequencing was to test whether ivuxolimab changed TCR sequence diversity and led to clonal T-cell expansion. The paper covers the monotherapy dose-escalation part of the phase I ivuxolimab trial, which included N = 52 patients. In the dose-escalation cohort, about four fifths of patients were male, and the mean age was 60 years with a range of about 23 to 79. Intravenous ivuxolimab was administered to patients every 2 weeks at six dose levels: 0.01, 0.1, 0.3, 1.5, 3 and 10 mg/kg. Prior anti-PD-1, anti-PD-L1 or anti-CTLA-4 therapy was permitted, and 35% to 40% of dose-escalation patients had received checkpoint inhibitors. What the work shows at the level of the full study, not this receptor alone: At doses of 0.1 to 3.0 mg/kg, clonal expansion of both CD4+ and CD8+ blood T cells was observed from baseline to week 6. Low levels of normalized T-cell clonal expansion were also seen in some patients who did not respond. In partial responders in the 0.1-3.0 mg/kg groups, normalized peripheral clonal expansion was found to be among the lowest, especially among CD8+ T cells. After ivuxolimab, more expanded clones were found on average in CD8+ T cells than in CD4+ T cells. Which antigens the clonally expanded peripheral T cells were specific for was not determined.

This clone has just a few counts. It lacks a known antigen. No much larger clonotype is one base removed from it; base qualities were not supplied. Patients with a history of autoimmune disease or receiving systemic immunosuppression were excluded from the trial. Peripheral blood for TCR sequencing was collected from all dose cohorts at baseline, on cycle 4 day 1, and on cycle 7 day 1. Samples were obtained from an open-label, multicenter, first-in-human phase I dose-escalation trial of ivuxolimab. Adults with locally advanced or metastatic head and neck squamous cell, hepatocellular, melanoma or renal cell carcinoma were enrolled in the trial. Before TCR sequencing, CD4+ T cells and CD8+ T cells from peripheral blood were sorted into separate populations. Genomic DNA was extracted from sorted cells for sequencing of the TCRbeta CDR3 region. The immunoSEQ Assay was used for sequencing of TCRbeta CDR3 regions. The source is immuneACCESS, and TCRdb retained only in-frame sequences with V and J called. Part of the clones is not carried over; for the studies checked, unresolved V genes explain less than half of this, and the remainder is unexplained. Here the sample has about 74,000 clones; roughly 80% occur a single time. The ten largest account for roughly 2.1% of the sample.

Trimming removed 0 bases from V and 6 bases from J, leaving 10 bases between the germline ends. Including the terminal cysteine and phenylalanine, the CDR3 comprises 14 residues. Only the CDR3 DNA is retained, 42 bases long and in frame from the first base. Reading the germline V gene gives CDR1 SGHRS and CDR2 YFSETQ. This receptor chain uses TRBV5-1 and TRBJ1-5; TRBD1 is a weak D gene call, 6 bases matching. Specimen: CD4+ or CD8+ T cells sorted from blood, collected in a trial of the OX40 agonist ivuxolimab. The source is an adult with an advanced solid tumor such as melanoma, head and neck, liver or kidney cancer. Here the CDR3 is given as CASSLDLQGQPQHF. At the DNA level, the sequence is TGCGCCAGCAGCTTGGACCTACAGGGTCAGCCCCAGCATTTT.